This record concerns one TCR beta chain sequence. The specificity of this receptor is unknown. No much larger clonotype is one base removed from it; base qualities were not supplied. This entry belongs to a study of multiple sclerosis patients with progressive multifocal leukoencephalopathy (dated by TCRdb to about 2019). With respect to the entire study: Roughly five MS patients treated with natalizumab who did not develop PML were sampled longitudinally as controls. The goal was to find JC virus-specific or public T-cell expansions that arose at the time of PML onset. The study examined peripheral T and B cells of MS patients who developed PML (4 under natalizumab, 1 after alemtuzumab) and treated patients who did not. Longitudinal follow-up was performed in two natalizumab-treated patients who later developed PML, from before therapy through 6 and 12 months to PML onset. Overall results and qualifications from the work: When PML developed, neither common TRBV or TRBJ gene usage nor preferential TRBV-TRBJ pairings were detected. With only a small, descriptive cohort, it remained unclear whether the findings reflect JC virus infection or general immunocompromise. In most PML patients, lower normalized Shannon entropy suggested less diverse TRB repertoires, while the natalizumab-treated controls had values close to 1. The analysis covered only peripheral blood, although cerebrospinal fluid or brain lymphocytes might be more informative for natalizumab-associated PML. Although TRB clones above 0.5% frequency turned up only in PML patients, the clones expanded at PML onset were already present before and during natalizumab therapy.

This specimen's time point label, interpreted: before natalizumab initiation. Every listed patient had received interferon beta before, and every PML patient was female. T0 blood samples were collected before the first natalizumab infusion. Ficoll-Hypaque density gradient centrifugation was used to isolate peripheral blood mononuclear cells. Amplification of TRB CDR3 regions from genomic DNA was performed at survey-level depth using the immunoSEQ two-step multiplex PCR. Synthetic inline TR CDR3 controls covering all V-J pairings were spiked into each PCR so that template counts could be estimated and amplification bias removed. Reads went through processing to reduce amplification and sequencing bias, and quantification was done against synthetic TR CDR3 analogs. The authors' analysis ran thus. Raw data were processed in ImmunoSEQ Analyzer, with out-of-frame sequences and CDR3s containing stop codons removed, and genes were named according to IMGT nomenclature. Normalized Shannon entropy, defined as 1 minus Pielou's evenness, served as the summary measure of repertoire diversity. Only TRB sequences sharing the V gene, the J gene and the CDR3 were counted as identical. Public PML clonotypes were defined as CDR3s shared by two or more PML-onset samples but absent from earlier samples, from controls, and from public databases. Positional CDR3 amino acid composition was analyzed in Skylign with the observed count method. TCRdb retrieved this table from immuneACCESS and kept in-frame rearrangements only. Not all clones are present; in checked studies, unresolved V genes account for under half, and no reason is known for the remainder. Clone size and V and J calls were adopted from that table, with D and trimming inferred from the DNA. For this sample there are more than 25,000 clones; more than 75% appear just once. Of the sample, around 0.96% falls within the top ten clones.

This TCR came from a human donor with multiple sclerosis. The source material was PBMCs.

CDR3 loop: CASSQGQSNYGYTF. The nucleotide sequence is given as TGTGCCAGCAGCCAGGGACAGAGTAACTATGGCTACACCTTC. The rearranged chain carries TRBV7-2 and TRBJ1-2, and TRBD1 matches 7 of the central bases. CDR1 and CDR2, per the germline V gene, are SGHTA and FQGNSA. The CDR3 starts with the cysteine, ends with the phenylalanine, and has 14 residues. Just the 42-base CDR3 DNA is kept, in frame starting at base 1. For this chain, trimming is 5 bases at the V end and 1 base at the J end, and the number of junction bases without a gene match is 4.